Sequencing of this T cell receptor (beta chain) was carried out in a study of response to subunit inactivated influenza vaccine. General study results and limits: There was a suggestion from the authors that each seasonal influenza vaccination recruits few new T cells.

One entry per CDR3 protein results from TCRdb running MiXCR on the RT-PCR reads. The data hold approximately 520,000 distinct CDR3 sequences, with 15% to 20% observed a single time. This clonotype was detected ten times or more. Its target is not known. The input for sequencing was CD4+ T cells sorted from PBMCs, taken around 25 months after vaccination. The clonotype comes from a man aged 50-75 years who received an inactivated influenza vaccine.

The CDR3 region has the DNA TGTGCCAGCAGCTTTTCGGACGAGAACACTGAAGCTTTCTTT. Translated: CASSFSDENTEAFF. V usage is TRBV5-5 and J usage is TRBJ1-1; D is unclear. The CDR3 has 14 amino acids. Looked up from germline, CDR1 is SGHKS and CDR2 is YYEKEE (reference sequence). The V gene lost 2 bases and the J gene lost 1 base, with 9 bases spanning the gap.